Listed below are T cell receptor beta chains from one sample, sequenced in a study of T cells in localized non-small cell lung cancer. Assay used: immunoSEQ multiplex PCR; TCRdb lists only in-frame clones, some missing. The data hold 35,000 to 40,000 clones, with approximately 90% observed a single time. Sequencing used peripheral blood, obtained before any cancer treatment. These receptors were obtained from an older female donor with stage I lung adenocarcinoma. The CDR3 runs from the conserved cysteine through the conserved F or W. D genes are given only for firm matches. Size is omitted from some rows. Given values are once, few, many or a class for expanded clones.

TRBJ1-2,-,TRBV4-1,14,TRBD1,TGCGCCAGCAGCCGGACAGGGGGGGGTGGCGGCTACACCTTC,CASSRTGGGGGYTF
TRBJ1-2,-,TRBV19,15,TRBD1,TGTGCCAGTATGCCGGGACAGCCCTTACGCTATGGCTACACCTTC,CASMPGQPLRYGYTF
TRBJ1-3,-,TRBV7-2,15,-,TGTGCCAGCAGCTTAGAGGCCCGCCGGGGAAACACCATATATTTT,CASSLEARRGNTIYF
TRBJ2-7,once,TRBV11-1,14,TRBD2,TGTGCCACTAGTTGGACTAGCGGCCCCTACGAGCAGTACTTC,CATSWTSGPYEQYF
TRBJ1-6,few,TRBV7-8,13,TRBD1,TGTGCCGGCGGACAGGTACCCCTAGTAACCCTCCACTTT,CAGGQVPLVTLHF
TRBJ2-2,-,TRBV7-7,16,TRBD2,TGTGCTAGCAGCTTGGGTCTAGCGGGGAGTACCGGGGAGCTGTTTTTT,CASSLGLAGSTGELFF
TRBJ1-6,-,TRBV2,13,-,TGTGCCAGCAGTGGACAGGTGAATTCACCCCTCCACTTT,CASSGQVNSPLHF
TRBJ1-5,-,TRBV5-1,14,-,TGCGCCAGCAGCGCGACAGGCAGCAATCAGCCCCAGCATTTT,CASSATGSNQPQHF
TRBJ2-5,-,TRBV7-7,15,-,TGTGCCAGCAGCCGCCTCGGGGCCCGGGAGGAGACCCAGTACTTC,CASSRLGAREETQYF
TRBJ2-2,-,TRBV2,15,TRBD1,TGTGCCAGCAGTGCCCGGACAGGGGACACCGGGGAGCTGTTTTTT,CASSARTGDTGELFF
TRBJ2-7,once,TRBV5-1,14,-,TGCGCCAGCAGCTTCGGAGGGGCCACTAACGAGCAGTACTTC,CASSFGGATNEQYF
TRBJ1-6,-,TRBV10-3,14,TRBD1,TGTGCCATCAGTGGGGGACAGGGGTTAATCCCCCTCCACTTT,CAISGGQGLIPLHF
TRBJ2-5,-,TRBV7-9,13,TRBD1,TGTGCCAGCACCGGGGACAGGGTGGAGACCCAGTACTTC,CASTGDRVETQYF
TRBJ2-2,once,TRBV19,14,-,TGTGCCAGTAGTGCCCGACACCGAACGGAGGAGCTGTTTTTT,CASSARHRTEELFF
TRBJ1-3,-,TRBV9,13,-,TGTGCCAGCAGCGTCAGGTCTGGAAACACCATATATTTT,CASSVRSGNTIYF
TRBJ1-5,-,TRBV6-6,14,-,TGTGCCAGCAGTCCCTACAGGGATGATCAGCCCCAGCATTTT,CASSPYRDDQPQHF
TRBJ1-1,few,TRBV6-6,11,-,TGTGCCAGCAGTCTCCTCGCGGAAGCTTTCTTT,CASSLLAEAFF
TRBJ2-3,-,TRBV5-1,15,TRBD2,TGCGCCAGCAGCTTGTCAGCGGGAGGCACAGATACGCAGTATTTT,CASSLSAGGTDTQYF
TRBJ1-2,-,TRBV6-1,15,-,TGTGCCAGCAGTGAGAGGCAGGTGGAGATCTATGGCTACACCTTC,CASSERQVEIYGYTF
TRBJ2-1,-,TRBV11-1,17,-,TGTGCCAGCAGCTTAGGGTGGGGGCCGAGCTCCTACAATGAGCAGTTCTTC,CASSLGWGPSSYNEQFF
TRBJ1-6,-,TRBV6-1,12,TRBD1,TGTGCCATCGACAGGGATAATTCACCCCTCCACTTT,CAIDRDNSPLHF
TRBJ2-7,-,TRBV9,15,-,TGTGCCAGCAGCGTTCGTCCCGGTGCCACCTACGAGCAGTACTTC,CASSVRPGATYEQYF